Below are 7 T cell receptor beta chains sequenced from a single sample in a study of T cells in Graves' hyperthyroidism and ophthalmopathy. RNA transcripts served as the template for amplifying TCR beta CDR3 regions. An initial round of RT-PCR targeting the TCR CDR3 relied on the HTBI primer set. A single record per CDR3 protein comes from TCRdb applying MiXCR to the multiplex PCR reads. The sample gives roughly 650,000 distinct CDR3 sequences, about a sixth of which show up once; 2.5% to 4% is in the top ten. Material for sequencing was blood. These receptors were collected from a woman aged 40 to 50 with Graves' ophthalmopathy.

The chain uses TRBV7-9 and TRBJ2-7; D perhaps matches TRBD1 (5 bases). Trimming cost V 0 bases and J 0 bases, with 9 bases left between them. This CDR3 region has 15 residues. Germline loops: CDR1 SEHNR, CDR2 FQNEAQ (reference sequence). Here the CDR3 reads CASSLALTDSYEQYF. The DNA of the CDR3 is TGTGCCAGCAGCTTAGCCCTGACAGACTCCTACGAGCAGTACTTC.

This clonotype has at least ten counts. The chain employs TRBV20-1 and TRBJ2-3; D is unclear. The CDR3 sequence is 14 residues long. Trimming left V 3 bases short and J 0 bases short, with 10 bases between. Germline V CDR1 and CDR2: DFQATT, SNEGSKA (reference sequence). CDR3 bases: TGCAGTGCTAGCAAGGCACTTAGCACAGATACGCAGTATTTT. Amino acids: CSASKALSTDTQYF.

This clonotype has ten or more counts. The chain employs TRBV12-3 or TRBV12-4 and TRBJ2-6; D is uncertain. The germline V and J ends were trimmed by 2 bases and 0 bases, with 5 bases remaining between them. CDR3 length equals 15 residues. The CDR3 reads CASSLWDSGANVLTF. The CDR3 coding sequence is TGTGCCAGCAGTTTATGGGACTCTGGGGCCAACGTCCTGACTTTC.

At least ten counts were recorded for this clonotype. The chain uses TRBV18 and TRBJ1-6; TRBD1 matches 7 bases. Germline V gene lookup returns CDR1 KGHSH and CDR2 LQKENI. The CDR3 extends over 14 amino acids. J was trimmed by 6 bases and V by 3 bases; bases with no gene match: 2. CDR3 sequence reads: CASSPRDSNSPLHF. CDR3 coding DNA: TGTGCCAGCTCACCGCGGGACAGTAATTCACCCCTCCACTTT.

V is TRBV3-1 and J is TRBJ1-1, with D perhaps TRBD1 (5 bases). The germline V gene encodes CDR1 LGHDT and CDR2 YNNKEL (reference sequence). V was pared by 0 bases and J by 6 bases, with 11 bases between. The CDR3 is made up of 14 amino acids. CDR3: CASSQDRGVAEAFF. DNA for the CDR3: TGTGCCAGCAGCCAAGATCGGGGGGTCGCTGAAGCTTTCTTT.

There are a few counts of this clonotype. The genes are TRBV5-1 and TRBJ2-5, with D maybe TRBD2 (6 bases). V was clipped by 4 bases and J by 2 bases, with 12 bases between them. Germline lookup yields CDR1 SGHRS and CDR2 YFSETQ. The CDR3 length is 14 residues. CDR3 sequence: CASSPEGLQETQYF. In DNA, the CDR3 is TGCGCCAGCAGCCCGGAGGGTCTACAAGAGACCCAGTACTTC.

This clonotype came up many times. The V gene is TRBV6-1, the J gene TRBJ2-7; TRBD1 matches at 12 bases. V lost 7 bases to trimming and J lost 3 bases; unmatched junction nucleotides: 4. The CDR3 covers 14 residues. Germline values: CDR1 MNHNS, CDR2 SASEGT. For the CDR3, the DNA is TGTGCCAGCACCCGGGACAGGGGGCACTACGAGCAGTACTTC. It is translated as CASTRDRGHYEQYF.